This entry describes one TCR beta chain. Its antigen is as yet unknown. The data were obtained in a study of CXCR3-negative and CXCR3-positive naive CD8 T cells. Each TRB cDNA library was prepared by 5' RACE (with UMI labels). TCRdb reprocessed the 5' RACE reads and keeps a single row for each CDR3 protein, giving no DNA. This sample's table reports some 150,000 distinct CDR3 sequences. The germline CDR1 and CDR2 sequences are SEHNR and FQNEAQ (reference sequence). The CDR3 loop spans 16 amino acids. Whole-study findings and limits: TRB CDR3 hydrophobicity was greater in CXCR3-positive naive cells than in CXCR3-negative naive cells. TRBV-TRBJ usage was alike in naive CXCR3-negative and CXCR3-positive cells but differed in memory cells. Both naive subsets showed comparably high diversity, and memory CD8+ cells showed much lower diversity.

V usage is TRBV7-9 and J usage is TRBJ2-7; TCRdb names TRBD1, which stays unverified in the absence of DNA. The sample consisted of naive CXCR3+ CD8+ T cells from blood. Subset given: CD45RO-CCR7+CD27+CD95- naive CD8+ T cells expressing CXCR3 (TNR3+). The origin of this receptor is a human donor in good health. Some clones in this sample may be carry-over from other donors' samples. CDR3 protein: CASSTGDRGNSYEQYF.